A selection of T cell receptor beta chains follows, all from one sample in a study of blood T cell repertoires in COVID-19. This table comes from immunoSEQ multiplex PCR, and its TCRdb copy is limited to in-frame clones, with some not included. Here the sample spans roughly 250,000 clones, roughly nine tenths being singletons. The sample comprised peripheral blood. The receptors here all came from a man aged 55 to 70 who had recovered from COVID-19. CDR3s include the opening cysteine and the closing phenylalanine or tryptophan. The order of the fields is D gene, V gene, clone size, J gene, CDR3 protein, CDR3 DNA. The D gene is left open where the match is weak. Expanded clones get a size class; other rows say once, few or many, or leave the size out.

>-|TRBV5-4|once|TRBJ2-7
CASSWRGYEQYF
TGTGCCAGCAGCTGGAGGGGCTACGAGCAGTACTTC
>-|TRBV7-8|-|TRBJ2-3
CASSHGSGRTDTQYF
TGTGCCAGCAGCCATGGAAGCGGGCGAACAGATACGCAGTATTTT
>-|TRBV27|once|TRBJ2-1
CASRSSGWNEQFF
TGTGCCAGCAGGTCCTCAGGGTGGAATGAGCAGTTCTTC
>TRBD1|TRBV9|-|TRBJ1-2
CASSARDRGVYGYTF
TGTGCCAGCAGCGCCCGGGACAGGGGGGTCTATGGCTACACCTTC
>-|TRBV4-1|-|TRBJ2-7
CASSQAARQAYEQYF
TGCGCCAGCAGCCAAGCGGCCAGACAGGCCTACGAGCAGTACTTC
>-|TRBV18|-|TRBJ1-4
CASSQGRAAEKLFF
TGTGCCAGCTCCCAAGGGAGGGCGGCCGAAAAACTGTTTTTT
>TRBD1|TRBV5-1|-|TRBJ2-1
CASSLPGTGNNEQFF
TGCGCCAGCAGCCTCCCCGGGACAGGGAACAATGAGCAGTTCTTC
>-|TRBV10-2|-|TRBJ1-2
CASKGHLYGYTF
TGCGCCAGCAAGGGACACCTCTATGGCTACACCTTC
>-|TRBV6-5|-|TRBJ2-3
CASNRGGGGSDTQYF
TGTGCCAGCAATAGGGGGGGCGGGGGATCAGATACGCAGTATTTT
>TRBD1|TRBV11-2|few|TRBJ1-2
CASSLMGGRGDYGYTF
TGTGCCAGCAGCTTAATGGGTGGCAGGGGGGACTATGGCTACACCTTC
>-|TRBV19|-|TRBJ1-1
CASSIGWAGNTEAFF
TGTGCCAGTAGTATAGGATGGGCGGGAAACACTGAAGCTTTCTTT
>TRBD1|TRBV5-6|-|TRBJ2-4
CASSPDRGYYGNIQYF
TGTGCCAGCAGCCCCGACAGGGGGTATTATGGAAACATTCAGTACTTC
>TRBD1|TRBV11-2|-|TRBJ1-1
CASSKMGQLNTEAFF
TGTGCCAGCAGCAAAATGGGACAGCTGAACACTGAAGCTTTCTTT
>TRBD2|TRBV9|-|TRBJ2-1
CASSVDPSGSSVQWEQFF
TGTGCCAGCAGCGTAGACCCTAGCGGGAGCTCGGTACAATGGGAGCAGTTCTTC
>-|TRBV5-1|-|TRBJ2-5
CASSLISTQETQYF
TGCGCCAGCAGCTTAATATCGACTCAAGAGACCCAGTACTTC
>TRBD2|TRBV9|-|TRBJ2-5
CASSVRLAGGETQYF
TGTGCCAGCAGCGTCCGACTAGCGGGGGGGGAGACCCAGTACTTC
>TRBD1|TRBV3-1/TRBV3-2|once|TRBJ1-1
CASRGQGKNTEAFF
TGTGCCAGCAGGGGACAGGGAAAGAACACTGAAGCTTTCTTT
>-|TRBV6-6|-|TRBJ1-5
CASSERGSNQPQHF
TGTGCCAGCAGTGAGAGGGGGAGCAATCAGCCCCAGCATTTT
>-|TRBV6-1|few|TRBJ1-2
CASSELDQGLSGYTF
TGTGCCAGCAGTGAGTTGGACCAGGGGCTATCCGGCTACACCTTC
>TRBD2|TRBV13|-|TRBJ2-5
CASTGQTSGESQGETQYF
TGTGCCAGCACGGGACAGACTAGCGGGGAGTCCCAGGGAGAGACCCAGTACTTC
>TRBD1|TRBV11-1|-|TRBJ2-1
CASSRTGNSNEQFF
TGTGCCAGCAGCCGGACAGGAAACAGCAATGAGCAGTTCTTC
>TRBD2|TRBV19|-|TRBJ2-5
CASSLPSGGAKETQYF
TGTGCCAGTAGTCTACCTAGCGGGGGGGCGAAGGAGACCCAGTACTTC
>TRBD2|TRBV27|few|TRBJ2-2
CASRPSGGATGELFF
TGTGCCAGCAGGCCTAGCGGGGGTGCCACCGGGGAGCTGTTTTTT
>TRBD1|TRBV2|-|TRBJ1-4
CASNTLRQGAREKLFF
TGTGCCAGCAACACACTAAGACAGGGGGCACGTGAAAAACTGTTTTTT
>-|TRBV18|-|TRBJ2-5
CASSPPLSETQYF
TGTGCCAGCTCACCACCCCTTAGCGAGACCCAGTACTTC
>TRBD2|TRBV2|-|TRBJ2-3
CASSEGLGTSGGADTQYF
TGTGCCAGCAGTGAAGGGTTGGGGACTAGCGGGGGGGCAGATACGCAGTATTTT
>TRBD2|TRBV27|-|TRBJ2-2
CASSFSGLAGGSNTGELFF
TGTGCCAGCAGTTTTTCCGGACTAGCGGGGGGATCGAACACCGGGGAGCTGTTTTTT
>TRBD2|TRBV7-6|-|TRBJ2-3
CASSLIPRTSGTDTQYF
TGTGCCAGCAGCTTAATTCCCAGGACTAGCGGGACAGATACGCAGTATTTT
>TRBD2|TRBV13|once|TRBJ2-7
CASSLGLRASGESYEQYF
TGTGCCAGCAGCTTAGGTCTTAGGGCAAGCGGGGAGTCCTACGAGCAGTACTTC
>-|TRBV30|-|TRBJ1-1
CAWSEQGQTEAFF
TGTGCCTGGAGTGAACAGGGACAAACTGAAGCTTTCTTT
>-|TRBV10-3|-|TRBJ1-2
CAITTPARGYHGYTF
TGTGCCATCACCACTCCGGCCAGGGGTTATCATGGCTACACCTTC
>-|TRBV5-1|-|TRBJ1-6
CASSLDPGTPDSSYNSPLHF
TGCGCCAGCAGCTTGGACCCCGGGACACCGGATAGCTCCTATAATTCACCCCTCCACTTT
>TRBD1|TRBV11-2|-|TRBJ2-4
CASSAKGGDAIQYF
TGTGCCAGCAGCGCGAAAGGGGGCGACGCCATTCAGTACTTC
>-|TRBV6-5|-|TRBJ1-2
CASSYSRVNYGYTF
TGTGCCAGCAGTTATAGTCGGGTGAACTATGGCTACACCTTC
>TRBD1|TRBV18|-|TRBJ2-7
CASSPSPDRGATYEQYF
TGTGCCAGCTCACCATCACCAGACAGGGGGGCGACCTACGAGCAGTACTTC
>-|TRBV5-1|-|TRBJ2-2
CASSADYRTGELFF
TGCGCCAGCAGCGCGGACTATCGTACCGGGGAGCTGTTTTTT
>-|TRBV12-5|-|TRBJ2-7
CASGSSTGSGEQYF
TGTGCTAGTGGTTCCTCCACAGGGTCTGGAGAGCAGTACTTC
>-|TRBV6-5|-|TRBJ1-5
CASRASLPQHF
TGTGCCAGCAGGGCTTCGCTGCCCCAGCATTTT
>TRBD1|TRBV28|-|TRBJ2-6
CASLYGTVPGANVLTF
TGTGCCAGCCTATACGGGACAGTTCCCGGGGCCAACGTCCTGACTTTC
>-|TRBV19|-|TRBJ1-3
CASSMGLSGNTIYF
TGTGCCAGTAGTATGGGCCTCTCTGGAAACACCATATATTTT
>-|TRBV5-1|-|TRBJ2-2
CASSLIANTGELFF
TGCGCCAGCAGCTTGATAGCGAACACCGGGGAGCTGTTTTTT
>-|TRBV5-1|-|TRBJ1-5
CASRTDSNQPQHF
TGCGCCAGCAGGACAGATAGCAATCAGCCCCAGCATTTT
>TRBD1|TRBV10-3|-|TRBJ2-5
CAISEKGAGETQYF
TGTGCCATCAGTGAAAAGGGGGCGGGAGAGACCCAGTACTTC
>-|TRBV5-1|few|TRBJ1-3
CASSFQAGNTIYF
TGCGCCAGCAGCTTCCAGGCTGGAAACACCATATATTTT
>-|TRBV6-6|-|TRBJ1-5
CASKSQKDSNQPQHF
TGTGCCAGCAAGTCCCAGAAAGATAGCAATCAGCCCCAGCATTTT
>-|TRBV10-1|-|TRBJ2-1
CASSEFGTTYNEQFF
TGCGCCAGCAGTGAGTTCGGGACAACCTACAATGAGCAGTTCTTC
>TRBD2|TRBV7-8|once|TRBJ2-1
CASSLGIGVGRDEQFF
TGTGCCAGCAGCTTAGGTATAGGGGTCGGGAGGGATGAGCAGTTCTTC
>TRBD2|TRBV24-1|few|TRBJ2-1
CATSDLPSGGNGGFF
TGTGCCACCAGTGATTTGCCTAGCGGGGGAAATGGGGGATTCTTC
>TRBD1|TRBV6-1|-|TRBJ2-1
CASSERTGFSYNEQFF
TGTGCCAGCAGTGAAAGGACAGGGTTCTCCTACAATGAGCAGTTCTTC
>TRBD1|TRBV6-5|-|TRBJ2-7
CASSYHRGGYEQYF
TGTGCCAGCAGTTATCACAGGGGCGGCTACGAGCAGTACTTC
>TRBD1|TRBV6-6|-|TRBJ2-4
CASTPRQGDKNIQYF
TGTGCCAGCACTCCACGACAGGGGGATAAAAACATTCAGTACTTC
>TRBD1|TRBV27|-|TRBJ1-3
CASRGTGAGNTIYF
TGTGCCAGCAGGGGGACAGGGGCTGGAAACACCATATATTTT